These 3 T cell receptor beta chains share one sample of origin, sequenced in a study of T-cell memory formation after mild COVID-19. TCRdb re-called the 5' RACE reads through MiXCR, storing one row per CDR3 protein. The data contain about 450,000 distinct CDR3 sequences, 23% of them singletons. Sequenced material: PBMCs or a T cell subset sorted from them (not recorded which). The receptors were gathered from an adult woman who had mild COVID-19 (a few samples of this study predate the infection). Cell type and time point are not known.

This clonotype was seen a few times. The chain uses TRBV6-5 and TRBJ2-1; D is ambiguous. The CDR3 consists of 11 residues. The ends were cut back, 2 bases at V and 7 bases at J, with 3 bases in the middle. Germline V gene lookup returns CDR1 MNHEY and CDR2 SVGAGI. CDR3 sequence: CASSYGNEQFF. The CDR3 DNA sequence: TGTGCCAGCAGTTACGGTAATGAGCAGTTCTTC.

CDR3 loop: CASSFSAGVTDTQYF. Here the CDR3 DNA reads TGTGCCAGCAGTTTCTCGGCAGGGGTCACAGATACGCAGTATTTT. V is TRBV12-3 or TRBV12-4 and J is TRBJ2-3; possible D gene TRBD1, 6 bases. V was cut by 3 bases and J by 2 bases, with 12 bases left in between. The CDR3 sequence is 15 residues long.

The chain uses TRBV14 and TRBJ2-3; 11 bases fit TRBD2. Unmatched junction bases numbered 5, after V lost 3 bases and J lost 0 bases. The V gene's germline CDR1 is SGHDN and CDR2 FVKESK. The CDR3 length is 17 residues. CDR3 amino acids: CASSHLTSGISTDTQYF. As DNA, the CDR3 is TGTGCCAGCAGCCACCTGACTAGCGGGATCAGCACAGATACGCAGTATTTT.